The rows below give T cell receptor beta chains drawn from one sample of a study of blood T cell repertoires in COVID-19. Data came from immunoSEQ multiplex PCR; TCRdb stores just in-frame clones and leaves some out. This sample has a few hundred thousand clones, with 70% to 90% found just once. The specimen was peripheral blood. The receptors stem from a woman aged 70 to 79 with COVID-19, enrolled during active disease. The CDR3 runs from the conserved cysteine through the conserved F or W. The D gene is left open where the match is weak. Only part of the rows carry a size: once, few, many, or a class if the clone is expanded.

.	TRBV11-2	TRBJ2-3	TRBD2	15	CASSLGLASTDTQYF	TGTGCCAGCAGCTTAGGACTAGCTAGCACAGATACGCAGTATTTT
.	TRBV10-3	TRBJ1-2	TRBD1	15	CATSGGQGGRTGYTF	TGTGCCACCAGTGGGGGACAGGGGGGGCGAACTGGCTACACCTTC
.	TRBV6-5	TRBJ1-1	.	14	CASSPLRGNTEAFF	TGTGCCAGCAGCCCACTTCGTGGGAACACTGAAGCTTTCTTT
.	TRBV6-6	TRBJ1-1	TRBD1	13	CASRPGQGDPAFF	TGTGCCAGCAGACCCGGACAGGGGGATCCAGCTTTCTTT
once	TRBV6-5	TRBJ2-2	TRBD1	15	CASRIGQGYTGELFF	TGTGCCAGCAGGATAGGACAGGGGTACACCGGGGAGCTGTTTTTT
.	TRBV7-2	TRBJ2-7	TRBD1	14	CASSPGTVAYEQYF	TGTGCCAGCAGCCCCGGGACAGTCGCCTACGAGCAGTACTTC
.	TRBV6-1	TRBJ1-2	.	17	CASSAPEWGGEDYGYTF	TGTGCCAGCAGTGCCCCCGAATGGGGGGGCGAGGACTATGGCTACACCTTC
.	TRBV19	TRBJ1-1	TRBD1	15	CASSTQGVGGTEAFF	TGTGCCAGTAGTACCCAGGGGGTCGGGGGCACTGAAGCTTTCTTT
.	TRBV12-3/TRBV12-4	TRBJ1-2	.	13	CASSPTSNYGYTF	TGTGCCAGCAGCCCGACATCTAACTATGGCTACACCTTC
.	TRBV15	TRBJ2-6	TRBD1	17	CATRDDRGLSGANVLTF	TGTGCCACCAGAGACGACAGGGGGCTCTCTGGGGCCAACGTCCTGACTTTC
few	TRBV4-1	TRBJ1-5	.	15	CASSQDLSGFQPQHF	TGCGCCAGCAGCCAAGATCTTTCAGGTTTTCAGCCCCAGCATTTT
.	TRBV19	TRBJ2-3	TRBD2	17	CASSDGLAGVYTDTQYF	TGTGCCAGTAGCGACGGACTAGCGGGGGTGTACACAGATACGCAGTATTTT
.	TRBV18	TRBJ1-4	.	14	CASSPRGSYEKLFF	TGTGCCAGCTCACCCAGGGGCTCATATGAAAAACTGTTTTTT
.	TRBV7-9	TRBJ2-7	.	14	CASSLPGANYEQYF	TGTGCCAGCAGCTTACCAGGGGCTAATTACGAGCAGTACTTC
.	TRBV3-1/TRBV3-2	TRBJ2-2	TRBD2	13	CASSLLASGELFF	TGTGCCAGCAGCTTACTAGCGTCCGGGGAGCTGTTTTTT
.	TRBV6-5	TRBJ2-1	.	13	CATHLSLKTEQFF	TGTGCCACCCACCTGTCACTAAAGACTGAGCAGTTCTTC
.	TRBV7-3	TRBJ2-3	.	15	CASSLNPRGADTQYF	TGTGCCAGCAGCTTAAATCCACGCGGCGCAGATACGCAGTATTTT
.	TRBV5-1	TRBJ2-1	.	12	CASSLVGRGHFF	TGCGCCAGCAGCTTGGTTGGTCGAGGGCATTTCTTC
once	TRBV7-9	TRBJ2-2	.	15	CASSQADLNTGELFF	TGTGCCAGCAGCCAAGCGGACCTGAACACCGGGGAGCTGTTTTTT
.	TRBV4-2	TRBJ1-6	.	17	CASSQEVLSSYNSPLHF	TGTGCCAGCAGCCAAGAGGTGCTGAGCTCCTATAATTCACCCCTCCACTTT
.	TRBV4-1	TRBJ1-1	.	15	CASSQGSQLNTEAFF	TGCGCCAGCAGCCAAGGTTCGCAGTTGAACACTGAAGCTTTCTTT
few	TRBV5-1	TRBJ1-2	TRBD1	16	CASSSAGQGSDYGYTF	TGCGCCAGCAGCTCTGCGGGACAGGGGTCGGACTATGGCTACACCTTC
.	TRBV12-3/TRBV12-4	TRBJ1-1	.	13	CASAGLTNTEAFF	TGTGCCAGCGCGGGACTTACGAACACTGAAGCTTTCTTT
.	TRBV29-1	TRBJ2-3	.	15	CSVEGTAQGTDTQYF	TGCAGCGTTGAAGGGACCGCCCAGGGGACAGATACGCAGTATTTT
.	TRBV27	TRBJ2-2	.	13	CASSFRVSGELFF	TGTGCCAGCAGTTTCAGGGTATCCGGGGAGCTGTTTTTT
.	TRBV7-2	TRBJ2-6	.	17	CASSFTGTTSGANVLTF	TGTGCCAGCAGCTTTACCGGGACAACCTCTGGGGCCAACGTCCTGACTTTC